One and the same sample provided the 8 T cell receptor beta chains below, sequenced in a study of shared clonotypes between healthy human individuals. Assay: immunoSEQ multiplex PCR; the TCRdb copy retains only in-frame clones and omits some. Among some 1.1 million clones listed, 60% to 85% were seen once. Sequenced: memory CD4+ T cells from PBMCs. The subset is: CD45RA-negative fraction. Receptors originate from a man younger than 35 in good health. Some clones in this sample may be carry-over from other donors' samples.

The chain carries TRBV6-6 and TRBJ1-5; a possible D gene is TRBD1 (6 bases). V was pared by 5 bases and J by 6 bases, with 20 bases between. Germline assignment: CDR1 MNHNY and CDR2 SVGAGI (reference sequence). CDR3 length: 16 amino acids. The CDR3: CASSPTLGAAIQPQHF. In DNA, the CDR3 is TGTGCCAGCAGTCCGACCCTGGGGGCGGCAATTCAGCCCCAGCATTTT.

This chain connects TRBV30 to TRBJ2-7, with 9 bases lining up with TRBD1. Germline CDR1 GTSNPN, CDR2 SVGIG (reference sequence). The CDR3 consists of 16 residues. The trim removed 6 bases at V and 0 bases at J, leaving 12 bases unmatched. CDR3 coding DNA: TGTGCCTGTGAGACTCCGGGGACAGGGATCTCCTACGAGCAGTACTTC. This sequence encodes CACETPGTGISYEQYF.

As for this clone: The junction departs from germline at one end; a sequencing error may be responsible. This rearrangement joins TRBV18 to TRBJ2-2; possibly TRBD2 for D (5 bases). The CDR3 contains 14 residues. From germline, CDR1 is KGHSH and CDR2 LQKENI. CDR3 residues: CASFPAYHTGELSF. The CDR3 region has the DNA TGTGCCAGCTTCCCGGCGTATCACACCGGGGAGCTGTCTTTT.

Of note for this clone: Other DNA sequences within the sample encode an identical CDR3. The chain uses TRBV9 and TRBJ2-2, with D maybe TRBD1 (6 bases). Germline assignment: CDR1 SGDLS and CDR2 YYNGEE. This CDR3 has 15 amino acids. Deletions cut 0 bases from V and 4 bases from J, with 10 bases between. The CDR3 DNA reads TGTGCCAGCAGCGTAGACAGGGCTGGCACCGGGGAGCTGTTTTTT. Translating it yields CASSVDRAGTGELFF.

The J gene is TRBJ1-4, the V gene TRBV5-4; D gene uncertain. Deletions cut 2 bases from V and 7 bases from J, with 15 bases between. The germline V gene has CDR1 SGHNT and CDR2 YYREEE (reference sequence). CDR3 length equals 15 residues. The CDR3, as DNA: TGTGCCAGCAGCTTAGGAGGGTTAGCAAGTGAAAAACTGTTTTTT. It specifies CASSLGGLASEKLFF.

This chain uses TRBV6-5 with TRBJ2-1, with 10 positions matching TRBD2. Looked up from germline, CDR1 is MNHEY and CDR2 is SVGAGI. This CDR3 has 15 residues. J was trimmed by 10 bases and V by 6 bases; bases with no gene match: 12. Written as DNA, the CDR3 is TGTGCCAGCAGCCATACTAGCGGGGTAGGCGGGGAGCAGTTCTTC. Its translation is CASSHTSGVGGEQFF.

This rearrangement joins TRBV5-4 to TRBJ2-3; D might be TRBD1 (6 bases). The CDR3 consists of 13 residues. Looked up from germline, CDR1 is SGHNT and CDR2 is YYREEE (reference sequence). The V and J ends lost 4 bases and 5 bases respectively, with 11 bases between them. CDR3: CASSHTGIDTQYF. The CDR3 DNA reads as TGTGCCAGCAGCCACACAGGGATAGATACGCAGTATTTT.

CDR3 amino acids: CASSVGTSGPYEQYF. The CDR3 coding sequence is TGTGCCAGCAGCGTTGGGACTAGCGGACCCTACGAGCAGTACTTC. The chain recombines TRBV7-3 with TRBJ2-7; 11 nucleotides match TRBD2. J was trimmed by 2 bases and V by 5 bases; bases with no gene match: 5. Germline V gives CDR1 SGHTA, CDR2 FQGTGA. This CDR3 region has 15 residues.